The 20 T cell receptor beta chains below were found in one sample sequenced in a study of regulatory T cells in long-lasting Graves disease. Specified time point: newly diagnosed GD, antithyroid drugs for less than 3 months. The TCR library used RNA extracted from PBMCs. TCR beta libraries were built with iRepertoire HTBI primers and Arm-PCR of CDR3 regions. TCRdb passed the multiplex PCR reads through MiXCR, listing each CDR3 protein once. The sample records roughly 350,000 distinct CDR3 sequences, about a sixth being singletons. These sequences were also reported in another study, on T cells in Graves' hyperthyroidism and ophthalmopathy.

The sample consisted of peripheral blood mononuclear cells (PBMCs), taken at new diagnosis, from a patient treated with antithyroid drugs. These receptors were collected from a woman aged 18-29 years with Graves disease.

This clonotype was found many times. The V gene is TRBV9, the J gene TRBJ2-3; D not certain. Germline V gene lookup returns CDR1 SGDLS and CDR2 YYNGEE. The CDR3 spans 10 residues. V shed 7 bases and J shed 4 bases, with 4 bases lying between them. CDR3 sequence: CASGPDTQYF. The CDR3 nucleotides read TGTGCCAGCGGTCCAGATACGCAGTATTTT.

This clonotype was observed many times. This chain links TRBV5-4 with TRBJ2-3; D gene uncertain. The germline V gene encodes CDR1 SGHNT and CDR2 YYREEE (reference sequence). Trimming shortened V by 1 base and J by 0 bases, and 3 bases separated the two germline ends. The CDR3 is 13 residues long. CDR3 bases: TGTGCCAGCAGCTTGTGGAGCACAGATACGCAGTATTTT. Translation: CASSLWSTDTQYF.

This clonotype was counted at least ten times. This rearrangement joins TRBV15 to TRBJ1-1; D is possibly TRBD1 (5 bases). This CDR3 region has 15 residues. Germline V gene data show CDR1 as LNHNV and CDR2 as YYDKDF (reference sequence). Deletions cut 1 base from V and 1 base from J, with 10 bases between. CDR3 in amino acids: CATSRVAGPNTEAFF. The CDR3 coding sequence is TGTGCCACCAGCAGAGTAGCGGGACCGAACACTGAAGCTTTCTTT. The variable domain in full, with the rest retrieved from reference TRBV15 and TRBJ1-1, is DAMVIQNPRYQVTQFGKPVTLSCSQTLNHNVMYWYQQKSSQAPKLLFHYYDKDFNNEADTPDNFQSRRPNTSFCFLDIRSPGLGDTAMYLCATSRVAGPNTEAFFGQGTRLTVV.

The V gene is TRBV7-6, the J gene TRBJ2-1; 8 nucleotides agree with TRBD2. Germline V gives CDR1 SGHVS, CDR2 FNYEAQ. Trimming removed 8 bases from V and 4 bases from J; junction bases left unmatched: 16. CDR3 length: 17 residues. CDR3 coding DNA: TGTGCCAGCGGCCCAACCATCGCTACTAGCGGATACAATGAGCAGTTCTTC. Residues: CASGPTIATSGYNEQFF.

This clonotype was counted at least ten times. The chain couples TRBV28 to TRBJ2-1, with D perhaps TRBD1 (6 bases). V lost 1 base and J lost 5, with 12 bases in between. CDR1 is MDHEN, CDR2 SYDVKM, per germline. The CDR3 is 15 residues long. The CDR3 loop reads CASSLFRTANNEQFF. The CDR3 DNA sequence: TGTGCCAGCAGTTTATTCCGGACAGCTAACAATGAGCAGTTCTTC.

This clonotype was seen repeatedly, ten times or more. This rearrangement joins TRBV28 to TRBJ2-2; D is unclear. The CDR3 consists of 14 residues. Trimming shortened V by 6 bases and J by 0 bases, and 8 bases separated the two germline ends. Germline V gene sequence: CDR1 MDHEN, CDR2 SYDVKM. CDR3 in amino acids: CASRGRANTGELFF. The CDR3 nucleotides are TGTGCCAGCAGGGGAAGGGCGAACACCGGGGAGCTGTTTTTT.

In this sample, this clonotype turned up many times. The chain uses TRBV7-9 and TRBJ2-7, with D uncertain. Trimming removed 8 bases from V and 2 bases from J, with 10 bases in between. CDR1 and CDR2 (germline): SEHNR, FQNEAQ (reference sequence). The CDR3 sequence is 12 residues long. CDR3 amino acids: CASSAGTYEQYF. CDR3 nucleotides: TGTGCCAGCTCGGCAGGAACCTACGAGCAGTACTTC.

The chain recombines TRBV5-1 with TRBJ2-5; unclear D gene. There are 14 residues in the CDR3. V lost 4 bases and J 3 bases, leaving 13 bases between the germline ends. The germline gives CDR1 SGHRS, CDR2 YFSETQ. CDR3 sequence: CASSSRGGEETQYF. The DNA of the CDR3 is TGCGCCAGCAGCAGCCGAGGCGGCGAAGAGACCCAGTACTTC.

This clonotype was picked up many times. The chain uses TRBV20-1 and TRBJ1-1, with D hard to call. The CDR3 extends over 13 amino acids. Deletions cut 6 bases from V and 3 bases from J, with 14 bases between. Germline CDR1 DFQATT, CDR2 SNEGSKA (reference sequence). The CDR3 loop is CSAPGEADTEAFF. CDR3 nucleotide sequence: TGCAGTGCCCCCGGGGAGGCGGACACTGAAGCTTTCTTT.

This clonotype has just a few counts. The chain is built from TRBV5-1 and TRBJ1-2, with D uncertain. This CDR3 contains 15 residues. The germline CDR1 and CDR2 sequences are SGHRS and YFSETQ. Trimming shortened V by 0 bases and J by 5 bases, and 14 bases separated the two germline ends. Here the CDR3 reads CASSLAVERFYGYTF. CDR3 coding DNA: TGCGCCAGCAGCTTGGCGGTGGAGAGGTTTTATGGCTACACCTTC.

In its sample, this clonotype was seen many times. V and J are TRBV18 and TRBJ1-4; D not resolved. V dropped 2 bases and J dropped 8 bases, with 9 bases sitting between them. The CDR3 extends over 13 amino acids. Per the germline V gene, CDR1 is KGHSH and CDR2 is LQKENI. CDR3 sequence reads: CASSPKGNEKLFF. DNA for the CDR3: TGTGCCAGCTCACCAAAGGGAAACGAAAAACTGTTTTTT. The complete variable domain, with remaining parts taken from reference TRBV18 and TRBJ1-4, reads NAGVMQNPRHLVRRRGQEARLRCSPMKGHSHVYWYRQLPEEGLKFMVYLQKENIIDESGMPKERFSAEFPKEGPSILRIQQVVRGDSAAYFCASSPKGNEKLFFGSGTQLSVL.

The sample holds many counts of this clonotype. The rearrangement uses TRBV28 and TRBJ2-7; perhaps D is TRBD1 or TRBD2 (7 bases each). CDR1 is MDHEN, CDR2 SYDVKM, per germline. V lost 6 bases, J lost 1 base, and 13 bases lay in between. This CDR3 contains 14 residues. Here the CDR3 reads CASRGGGPSYEQYF. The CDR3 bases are TGTGCCAGCAGGGGAGGGGGCCCTTCCTACGAGCAGTACTTC.

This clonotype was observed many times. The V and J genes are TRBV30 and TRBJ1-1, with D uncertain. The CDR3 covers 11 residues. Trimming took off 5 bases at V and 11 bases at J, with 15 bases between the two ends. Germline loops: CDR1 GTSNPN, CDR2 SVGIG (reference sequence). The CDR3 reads CAWGPGVAAFF. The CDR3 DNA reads TGTGCCTGGGGACCGGGTGTCGCCGCTTTCTTT.

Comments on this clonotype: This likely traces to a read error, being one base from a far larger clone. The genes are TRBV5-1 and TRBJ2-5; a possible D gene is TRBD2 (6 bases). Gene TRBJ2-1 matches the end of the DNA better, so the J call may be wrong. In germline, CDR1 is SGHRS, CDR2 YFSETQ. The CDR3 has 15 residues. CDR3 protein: CAGSLRFGSRNEQFF. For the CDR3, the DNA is TGCGCCGGCAGCCTACGGTTCGGGAGCCGGAATGAGCAGTTCTTC.

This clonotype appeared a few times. CDR3 residues: CATSDSNVGVQTQYF. The DNA for the CDR3 is TGTGCCACCAGTGATTCAAACGTAGGGGTACAGACCCAGTACTTC. The rearrangement uses TRBV24-1 and TRBJ2-5; D is possibly TRBD1 (5 bases). V lost 2 bases and J 6 bases, leaving 15 bases between the germline ends. The CDR3 is made up of 15 amino acids. CDR1 is KGHDR, CDR2 SFDVKD, per germline.

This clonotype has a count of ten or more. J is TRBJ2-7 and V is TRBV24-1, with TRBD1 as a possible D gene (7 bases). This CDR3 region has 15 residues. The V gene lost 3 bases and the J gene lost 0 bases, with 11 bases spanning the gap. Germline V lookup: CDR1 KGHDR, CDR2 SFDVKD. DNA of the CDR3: TGTGCCACCAGTGATGGGCAGGGGGGCTCCTACGAGCAGTACTTC. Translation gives CATSDGQGGSYEQYF.

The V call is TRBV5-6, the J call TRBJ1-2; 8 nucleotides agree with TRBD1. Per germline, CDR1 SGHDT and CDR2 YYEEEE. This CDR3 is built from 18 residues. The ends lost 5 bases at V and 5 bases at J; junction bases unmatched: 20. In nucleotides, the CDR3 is TGTGCCAGCAGAAGTGGACAGGGTGCAGGAATCAAACATTATGGCTACACCTTC. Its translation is CASRSGQGAGIKHYGYTF.

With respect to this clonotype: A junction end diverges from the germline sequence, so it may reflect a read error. As DNA, the CDR3 is TGTACCAGCAGTCGACAGGGGGCCAGCTATGGCTACACCTTC. Translated, it gives CTSSRQGASYGYTF. The J gene is TRBJ1-2, the V gene TRBV12-3 or TRBV12-4; TRBD1 matches 10 bases. The CDR3 has 14 amino acids.

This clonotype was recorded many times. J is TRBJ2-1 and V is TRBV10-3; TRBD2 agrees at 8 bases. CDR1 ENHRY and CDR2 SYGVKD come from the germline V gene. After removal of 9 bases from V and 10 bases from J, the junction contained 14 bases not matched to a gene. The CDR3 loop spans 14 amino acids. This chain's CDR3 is CAISSGGAYEEQFF. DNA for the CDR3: TGTGCCATTTCCTCCGGGGGGGCCTATGAGGAGCAGTTCTTC.

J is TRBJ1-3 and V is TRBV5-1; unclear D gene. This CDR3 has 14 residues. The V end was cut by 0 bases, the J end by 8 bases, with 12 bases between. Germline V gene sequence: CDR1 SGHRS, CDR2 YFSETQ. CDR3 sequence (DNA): TGCGCCAGCAGCTTGGTCGGGCAGTCAGACACCATATATTTT. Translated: CASSLVGQSDTIYF.